The 14 T cell receptor beta chains listed next were all sequenced from one sample in a study of blood T cells in healthy people across ages. Then a second PCR, running roughly 6 to 12 cycles, was carried out with a sample-barcoded 5' primer and a J-beta primer mix. MiXCR was run by TCRdb on the 5' RACE reads, yielding one entry per CDR3 protein. The sample has approximately 800,000 distinct CDR3 sequences, roughly 35% seen once. The sample was blood. Receptor source: a man between 18 and 35 years old in good health.

This clonotype was picked up a small number of times. V and J are TRBV5-1 and TRBJ2-4; D possibly uses TRBD1 or TRBD2 (5 bases each). The CDR3 covers 14 residues. The V gene's germline CDR1 is SGHRS and CDR2 YFSETQ. Trimming took 4 bases from V and 3 from J, leaving 11 bases between them. CDR3 in amino acids: CASSRQGDKNIQYF. In nucleotides, the CDR3 is TGCGCCAGCAGCCGCCAGGGAGACAAAAACATTCAGTACTTC.

This clonotype appeared many times. Because the CDR3's place on the DNA is in doubt, the DNA is left out and the CDR3 is given as listed by TCRdb. The chain recombines TRBV7-2 with TRBJ1-6; the DNA was not compared with TRBD1, the D call given in the table. The germline gives CDR1 SGHTA, CDR2 FQGNSA. The CDR3 adds up to 17 amino acids, both ends counted. CDR3 loop: CASSLVVGQGAVYNPHF.

At least ten counts were recorded for this clonotype. The chain combines TRBV12-3 or TRBV12-4 with TRBJ2-3; the D gene is possibly TRBD2 (5 bases). Trimming shortened V by 1 base and J by 3 bases, and 8 bases separated the two germline ends. The CDR3 runs to 14 residues. CDR3 in amino acids: CASSLVRGTDTQYF. CDR3 sequence (DNA): TGTGCCAGCAGTTTAGTCAGAGGGACAGATACGCAGTATTTT.

The V gene is TRBV2, the J gene TRBJ2-1, with a weak D call TRBD1 (5 bases). The CDR3 is 13 residues long. V was pared by 7 bases and J by 5 bases, with 12 bases between. Germline values: CDR1 SNHLY, CDR2 FYNNEI. Here the CDR3 DNA reads TGTGCCAGCAAGTTGGACACCAACAATGAGCAGTTCTTC. It translates to CASKLDTNNEQFF.

This clonotype was counted a few times. CDR3 bases: TGTGCCAGCAGCTTAGAGAGGACAGGGGGGTGGTGCAATCAGCCCCAGCATTTT. Its protein product is CASSLERTGGWCNQPQHF. V is TRBV7-9 and J is TRBJ1-5, with TRBD1 matching over 10 bases. With 1 base clipped from V and 2 bases from J, the junction kept 8 bases outside the gene matches. Germline V gene lookup returns CDR1 SEHNR and CDR2 FQNEAQ (reference sequence). The CDR3 has 18 residues.

This clonotype showed up just a few times. The gene calls are TRBV6-2 or TRBV6-3 and TRBJ2-5; D gene ambiguous. The CDR3 is 11 residues long. The germline CDR1 and CDR2 sequences are MNHEY and SVGEGT. Trimming removed 2 bases from V and 11 bases from J, with 9 bases in between. The chain's CDR3 is CASSYVNEQYF. The CDR3 coding sequence is TGTGCCAGCAGTTACGTGAATGAGCAGTACTTC.

This clonotype was counted between two and nine times. This rearrangement joins TRBV5-1 to TRBJ2-1, with 15 positions matching TRBD2. The trim removed 2 bases at V and 0 bases at J, leaving 3 bases unmatched. CDR3 length equals 18 residues. Germline CDR1 and CDR2: SGHRS and YFSETQ. CDR3 DNA: TGCGCCAGCAGCTTCCGGACTAGCGGGGGGGGCTCCTACAATGAGCAGTTCTTC. Encoded protein: CASSFRTSGGGSYNEQFF.

The V and J genes are TRBV2 and TRBJ2-1; 11 bases fit TRBD1. The CDR3 runs 15 residues. CDR1 SNHLY and CDR2 FYNNEI come from the germline V gene. V was pared by 2 bases and J by 7 bases, with 4 bases of the junction left unmatched. The CDR3 protein is CASSEQDRGQNEQFF. CDR3 nucleotide sequence: TGTGCCAGCAGTGAACAGGACAGGGGGCAGAATGAGCAGTTCTTC.

The chain joins TRBV29-1 to TRBJ1-1; 9 bases align to TRBD1. The germline V gene has CDR1 SQVTM and CDR2 ANQGSEA. CDR3 length: 14 amino acids. V gave up 7 bases and J gave up 1 base; unmatched junction bases: 7. CDR3 DNA sequence: TGCAGCGCCACACAGGGGGCGAAGAACACTGAAGCTTTCTTT. Translating gives CSATQGAKNTEAFF. Supplemented by reference TRBV29-1 and TRBJ1-1, the full variable domain reads SAVISQKPSRDICQRGTSLTIQCQVDSQVTMMFWYRQQPGQSLTLIATANQGSEATYESGFVIDKFPISRPNLTFSTLTVSNMSPEDSSIYLCSATQGAKNTEAFFGQGTRLTVV.

The genes are TRBV7-2 and TRBJ1-6; no clear D gene. Germline lookup yields CDR1 SGHTA and CDR2 FQGNSA. V was clipped by 6 bases and J by 0 bases, with 9 bases between them. The CDR3 runs to 15 residues. The CDR3 sequence: CASSRRSSYNSPLHF. The CDR3 region has the DNA TGTGCCAGCAGTCGGAGGAGCTCCTATAATTCACCCCTCCACTTT.

The chain recombines TRBV28 with TRBJ2-7; TRBD1 agrees at 9 bases. The V gene's germline CDR1 is MDHEN and CDR2 SYDVKM. J gave up 5 bases and V 5 bases, and 7 bases lay outside the gene matches. CDR3 length: 14 residues. The DNA for the CDR3 is TGTGCCAGCAGTCGCCGGGACAGGGAAAACGAGCAGTACTTC. Its protein product is CASSRRDRENEQYF.

The rearrangement uses TRBV14 and TRBJ1-2; D not certain. Trimming removed 5 bases from V and 8 bases from J, with 21 bases in between. This CDR3 comprises 15 residues. Germline V lookup: CDR1 SGHDN, CDR2 FVKESK. The CDR3 DNA reads as TGTGCCAGCAGCTTCTGGACGGCTCCCTCGGGGGGCTACACCTTC. It codes for CASSFWTAPSGGYTF.

This clonotype has a handful of counts. The gene calls are TRBV20-1 and TRBJ1-1, with a possible D match to TRBD1 (6 bases). Trimming removed 0 bases at V and 0 bases at J, with 11 bases between. Germline V lookup: CDR1 DFQATT, CDR2 SNEGSKA (reference sequence). The CDR3 runs 15 residues. CDR3 in amino acids: CSARDIGQMNTEAFF. CDR3 bases: TGCAGTGCTAGAGATATAGGACAGATGAACACTGAAGCTTTCTTT.

Note on this clonotype: It may be a read error: a sequence one base away is much more abundant. The chain recombines TRBV7-9 with TRBJ2-1; 10 nucleotides agree with TRBD1. The closer fit of TRBJ2-7 to the DNA end suggests the J call may be wrong. Germline lookup yields CDR1 SEHNR and CDR2 FQNEAQ (reference sequence). CDR3 length: 15 amino acids. The CDR3 reads CASSPGTGAYNEQYF. The CDR3 DNA follows: TGTGCCAGCAGTCCCGGGACAGGGGCCTACAATGAGCAGTACTTC.